This T cell receptor (beta chain) was sequenced for a study of blood T cell repertoires in COVID-19. Study-wide context: Samples of COVID-19 (acute and convalescent) were obtained from the United States, Italy and Spain. The cDNA or gDNA used as material had been derived from T cells, B-cell-depleted T cells, or PBMCs.

Original methodology: Nucleated cell number was recorded as an estimate derived from reference gene primer amplification. Produced via immunoSEQ multiplex PCR; TCRdb's table is partial and in-frame only. V, J and clone size were drawn from that table, and D and trimming were deduced from the DNA. The sample includes roughly 150,000 clones, roughly 88% of them seen just once. J lost 5 bases, V lost 5 bases, and 9 bases had no gene match. CDR1 and CDR2 from the germline V gene are LGHNA and YSLEER. CDR3 length equals 15 residues. Patients in Seattle were enrolled during active infection, then followed longitudinally.

Input material: peripheral blood. The clonotype comes from a man younger than 35 with COVID-19, enrolled during active disease. The genes are TRBV4-3 and TRBJ1-2; 9 bases line up with TRBD1. This chain's CDR3 is CASSTQGTGLYGYTF. CDR3 bases: TGCGCCAGCAGCACCCAGGGGACAGGGTTGTATGGCTACACCTTC.